This entry concerns a single TCR beta chain. Its specificity is unknown. This CDR3 region has 13 residues. The germline V gene has CDR1 MNHNY and CDR2 SVGAGI (reference sequence). The germline V and J ends were trimmed by 11 bases and 5 bases, with 18 bases remaining between them. The record originates from a study of blood T cells in healthy people across ages. Across the whole study: The capture of about one barcoded beta molecule per two T cells was achieved by template switching.

The study, taken as a whole, reports: Naive T cell percentage and TCR beta diversity correlated strongly. Higher diversity, along with more naive CD4+ cells, distinguished long-lived donors from aged donors. When one million T cells were used, diversity estimates were thought to be underestimates.

Using a J-beta primer mix together with a sample-barcoded 5' primer, a second PCR was run for about 6 to 12 cycles. TCRdb called the 5' RACE reads again in MiXCR, with one record for every CDR3 protein. The repertoire includes 1.4 million or so distinct CDR3 sequences, less than 45% of them detected once, and less than 5% sits in the top ten. This sequence was found in a woman aged 18 to 35 in good health. Sequencing was done on a sample of blood. The chain joins TRBV6-6 to TRBJ2-5; possibly TRBD2 for D (5 bases). CDR3 bases: TGTGCCTCTATGGCGAGGGCTTGGGAGACCCAGTACTTC. This encodes CASMARAWETQYF.